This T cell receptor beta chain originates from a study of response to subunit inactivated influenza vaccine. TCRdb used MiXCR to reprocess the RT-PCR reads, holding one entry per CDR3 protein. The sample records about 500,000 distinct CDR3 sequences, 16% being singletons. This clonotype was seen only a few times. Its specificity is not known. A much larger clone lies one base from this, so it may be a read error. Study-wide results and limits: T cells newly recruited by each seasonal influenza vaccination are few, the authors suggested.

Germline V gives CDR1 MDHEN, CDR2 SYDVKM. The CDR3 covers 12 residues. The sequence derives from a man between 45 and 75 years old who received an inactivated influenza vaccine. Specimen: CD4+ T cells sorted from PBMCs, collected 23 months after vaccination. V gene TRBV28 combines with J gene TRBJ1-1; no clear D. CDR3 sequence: CASSLLKTEAFF. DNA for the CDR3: TGTGCCAGCAGTTTATTGAAAACTGAAGCTTTCTTT.